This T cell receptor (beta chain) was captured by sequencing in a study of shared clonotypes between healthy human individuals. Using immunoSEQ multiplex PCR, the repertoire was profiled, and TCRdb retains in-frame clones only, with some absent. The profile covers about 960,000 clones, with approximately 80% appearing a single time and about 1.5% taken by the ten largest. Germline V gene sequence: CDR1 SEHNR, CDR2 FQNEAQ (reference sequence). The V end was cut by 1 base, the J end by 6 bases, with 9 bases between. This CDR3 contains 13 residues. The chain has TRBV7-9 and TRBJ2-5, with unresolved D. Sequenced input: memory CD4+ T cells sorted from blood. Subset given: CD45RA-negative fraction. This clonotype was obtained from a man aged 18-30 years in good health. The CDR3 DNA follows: TGTGCCAGCAGCTTAGACACTCCCAAGACCCAGTACTTC. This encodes CASSLDTPKTQYF.